This TCR beta chain originates from a study of OX40 agonist ivuxolimab in advanced cancers. Whole-study context: Earlier treatment with anti-PD-1, anti-PD-L1 or anti-CTLA-4 was permitted, and about 40% had received some.

The V segment lost 6 bases and the J segment 3 bases; nucleotides outside the gene matches: 7. The CDR3 is 15 amino acids. Germline assignment: CDR1 LNHDA and CDR2 SQIVND (reference sequence). Only in-frame clones appear in the TCRdb table, and some are missing; sequencing was by immunoSEQ multiplex PCR. The table lists approximately 100,000 clones, 91% of them singletons, with less than 0.4% in the top ten. The source material was CD4+ or CD8+ T cells sorted from blood, sampled in a trial of the OX40 agonist ivuxolimab. The V call is TRBV19, the J call TRBJ1-2; TRBD1 matches 10 bases. This TCR was sampled from an adult with an advanced solid tumor such as melanoma, head and neck, liver or kidney cancer. The chain's CDR3 is CASRRRQGADYGYTF. The CDR3 DNA is TGTGCCAGTAGGCGTAGACAGGGGGCGGACTATGGCTACACCTTC.